Listed below are T cell receptor beta chains from one sample, sequenced in a study of patients and donors after allogeneic stem cell transplantation. TCRdb processed the RT-PCR reads anew with MiXCR; each CDR3 protein has one entry. This table holds roughly 940,000 distinct CDR3 sequences, roughly 18% found once. Source material: blood, either unsorted or a sorted T cell fraction (not recorded which). These TCRs come from a human donor who was either an allogeneic HSCT recipient or a stem cell or donor lymphocyte infusion donor (not recorded which). It is not recorded whose cells these are; they may come from a transplant donor. The CDR3 runs from the conserved cysteine through the conserved F or W. D genes are given only for firm matches. For some rows the clone size is stated as once, few or many, or as a class when expanded; others skip it.

cdr3_nt: TGTGCCACCAGCAACCCGGGACAGACTAACTATGGCTACACCTTC
cdr3_aa: CATSNPGQTNYGYTF
cdr3_length: 15
v_call: TRBV15
d_call: TRBD1
clone_size: -
j_call: TRBJ1-2

cdr3_nt: TGTGCCATCAGTGCTCGACAAGAGACCCAGTACTTC
cdr3_aa: CAISARQETQYF
cdr3_length: 12
v_call: TRBV10-3
d_call: -
clone_size: -
j_call: TRBJ2-5

cdr3_nt: TGCAGTGCTAGAGAGGACAGGAGGGATCAGCCCCAGCATTTT
cdr3_aa: CSAREDRRDQPQHF
cdr3_length: 14
v_call: TRBV20-1
d_call: TRBD1
clone_size: -
j_call: TRBJ1-5

cdr3_nt: TGCAGCGTTGAGACACCGGGCGTTAGTTACACCTTC
cdr3_aa: CSVETPGVSYTF
cdr3_length: 12
v_call: TRBV29-1
d_call: -
clone_size: -
j_call: TRBJ1-2

cdr3_nt: TGCAGTGCTACTGAACAGGGTTCCGAGCAGTACTTC
cdr3_aa: CSATEQGSEQYF
cdr3_length: 12
v_call: TRBV20-1
d_call: -
clone_size: few
j_call: TRBJ2-7

cdr3_nt: TGTGCCAGCAGCCCCGGGACTAGCGTTGAGCAGTACTTC
cdr3_aa: CASSPGTSVEQYF
cdr3_length: 13
v_call: TRBV5-4
d_call: TRBD2
clone_size: -
j_call: TRBJ2-7

cdr3_nt: TGTGCCAGCAGTATGGACAGGGGCTCACCCCTCCACTTT
cdr3_aa: CASSMDRGSPLHF
cdr3_length: 13
v_call: TRBV9
d_call: TRBD1
clone_size: few
j_call: TRBJ1-6

cdr3_nt: TGCGCCAGCAGCCAAGATCTACGGACCTACAATGAGCAGTTCTTC
cdr3_aa: CASSQDLRTYNEQFF
cdr3_length: 15
v_call: TRBV4-3
d_call: -
clone_size: -
j_call: TRBJ2-1

cdr3_nt: TGTGCCAGCAGACAGACAGCGCCCACCTACGAGCAGTACTTC
cdr3_aa: CASRQTAPTYEQYF
cdr3_length: 14
v_call: TRBV2
d_call: -
clone_size: -
j_call: TRBJ2-7

cdr3_nt: TGTGCCAGCAGCTCCGCAGGGTGGGGGGACTATGGCTACACCTTC
cdr3_aa: CASSSAGWGDYGYTF
cdr3_length: 15
v_call: TRBV13
d_call: -
clone_size: few
j_call: TRBJ1-2